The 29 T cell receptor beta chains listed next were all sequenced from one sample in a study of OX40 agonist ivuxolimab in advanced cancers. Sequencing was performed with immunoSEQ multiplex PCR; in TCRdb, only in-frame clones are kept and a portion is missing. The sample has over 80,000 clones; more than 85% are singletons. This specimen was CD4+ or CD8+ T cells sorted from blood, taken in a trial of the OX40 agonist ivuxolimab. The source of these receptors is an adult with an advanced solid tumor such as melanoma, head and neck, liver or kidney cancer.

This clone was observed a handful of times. CDR3 residues: CASRESEAFF. The CDR3, as DNA: TGTGCCAGCAGAGAGAGTGAAGCTTTCTTT. The chain couples TRBV6-1 to TRBJ1-1; D not certain. CDR1 is MNHNS, CDR2 SASEGT, per germline. Trimming took off 6 bases at V and 7 bases at J, with 6 bases between the two ends. The CDR3 is 10 residues long.

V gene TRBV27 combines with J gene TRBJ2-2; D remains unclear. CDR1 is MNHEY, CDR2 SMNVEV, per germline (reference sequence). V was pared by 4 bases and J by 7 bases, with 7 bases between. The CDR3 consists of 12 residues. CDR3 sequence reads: CASSWGSGELFF. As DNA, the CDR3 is TGTGCCAGCAGTTGGGGAAGCGGGGAGCTGTTTTTT.

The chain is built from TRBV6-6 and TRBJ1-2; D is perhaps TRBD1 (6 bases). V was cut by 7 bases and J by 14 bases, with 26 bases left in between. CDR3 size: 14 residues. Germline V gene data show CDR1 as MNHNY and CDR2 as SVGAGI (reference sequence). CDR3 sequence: CASNPTGLYANPTF. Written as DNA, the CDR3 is TGTGCCAGCAACCCGACAGGACTATACGCCAACCCTACCTTC.

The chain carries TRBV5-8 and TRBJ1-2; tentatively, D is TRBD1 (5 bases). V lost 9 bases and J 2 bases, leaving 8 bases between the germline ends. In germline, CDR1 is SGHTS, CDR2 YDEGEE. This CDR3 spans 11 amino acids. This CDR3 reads CAMTDNYGYTF. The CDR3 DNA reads TGTGCCATGACAGACAACTATGGCTACACCTTC.

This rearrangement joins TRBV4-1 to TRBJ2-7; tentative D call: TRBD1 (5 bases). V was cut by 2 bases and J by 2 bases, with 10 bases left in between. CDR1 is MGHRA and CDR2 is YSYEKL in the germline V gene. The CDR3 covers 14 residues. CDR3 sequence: CASSQSLGPYEQYF. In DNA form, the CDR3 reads TGCGCCAGCAGCCAATCCCTGGGGCCCTACGAGCAGTACTTC.

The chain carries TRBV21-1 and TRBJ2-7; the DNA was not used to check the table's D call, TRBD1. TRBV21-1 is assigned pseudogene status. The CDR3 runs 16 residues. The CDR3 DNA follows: TGTGCCAGCAGCAATGGTGGGCAGGTGGAATCCTACGAGCAGTACTTC. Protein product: CASSNGGQVESYEQYF.

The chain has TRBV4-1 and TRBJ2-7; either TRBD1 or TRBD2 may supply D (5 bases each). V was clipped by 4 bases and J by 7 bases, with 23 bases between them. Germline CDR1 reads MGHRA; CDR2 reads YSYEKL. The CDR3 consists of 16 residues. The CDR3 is CASSLESRGVLGEQYF. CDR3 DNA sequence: TGCGCCAGCAGCCTCGAGAGTCGAGGGGTACTTGGTGAGCAGTACTTC.

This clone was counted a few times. The CDR3 sequence is CAIRPDNTDTQYF. In DNA form, the CDR3 reads TGTGCCATCAGACCCGACAACACAGATACGCAGTATTTT. The J gene is TRBJ2-3, the V gene TRBV10-3, with D uncertain. This CDR3 region has 13 residues. Per germline, CDR1 ENHRY and CDR2 SYGVKD. V lost 6 bases and J lost 2, with 9 bases in between.

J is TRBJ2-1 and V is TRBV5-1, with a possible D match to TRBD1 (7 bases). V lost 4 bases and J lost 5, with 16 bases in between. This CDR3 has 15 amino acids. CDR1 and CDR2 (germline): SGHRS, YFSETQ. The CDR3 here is CASSQGGTADNEQFF. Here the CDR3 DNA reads TGCGCCAGCAGCCAGGGCGGGACAGCAGACAATGAGCAGTTCTTC.

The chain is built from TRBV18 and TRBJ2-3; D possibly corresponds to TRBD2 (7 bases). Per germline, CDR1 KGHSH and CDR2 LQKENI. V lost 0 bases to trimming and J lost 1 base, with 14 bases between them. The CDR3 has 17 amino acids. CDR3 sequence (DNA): TGTGCCAGCTCACCACCATCGGGGGGCTCAGGCACAGATACGCAGTATTTT. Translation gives CASSPPSGGSGTDTQYF. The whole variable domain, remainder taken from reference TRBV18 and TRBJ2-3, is NAGVMQNPRHLVRRRGQEARLRCSPMKGHSHVYWYRQLPEEGLKFMVYLQKENIIDESGMPKERFSAEFPKEGPSILRIQQVVRGDSAAYFCASSPPSGGSGTDTQYFGPGTRLTVL.

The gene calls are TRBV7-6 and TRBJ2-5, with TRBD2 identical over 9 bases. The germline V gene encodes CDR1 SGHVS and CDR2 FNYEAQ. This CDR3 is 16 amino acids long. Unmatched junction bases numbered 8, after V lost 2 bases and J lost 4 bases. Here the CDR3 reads CASSLMAGGPGETQYF. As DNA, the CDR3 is TGTGCCAGCAGCTTAATGGCGGGAGGGCCAGGAGAGACCCAGTACTTC. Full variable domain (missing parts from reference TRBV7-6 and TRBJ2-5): GAGVSQSPRYKVTKRGQDVALRCDPISGHVSLYWYRQALGQGPEFLTYFNYEAQQDKSGLPNDRFSAERPEGSISTLTIQRTEQRDSAMYRCASSLMAGGPGETQYFGPGTRLLVL.

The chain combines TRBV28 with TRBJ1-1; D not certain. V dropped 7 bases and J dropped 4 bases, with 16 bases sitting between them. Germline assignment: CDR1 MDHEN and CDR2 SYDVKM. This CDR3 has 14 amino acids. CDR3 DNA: TGTGCCAGCACCCGAACCCCGTGGGGCACTGAAGCTTTCTTT. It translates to CASTRTPWGTEAFF.

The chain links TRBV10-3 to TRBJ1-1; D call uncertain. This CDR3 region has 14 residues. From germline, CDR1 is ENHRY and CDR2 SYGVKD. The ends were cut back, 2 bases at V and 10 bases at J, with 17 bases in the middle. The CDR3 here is CAISEGATDRGAFF. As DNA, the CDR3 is TGTGCCATCAGTGAGGGCGCGACCGACCGGGGAGCTTTCTTT.

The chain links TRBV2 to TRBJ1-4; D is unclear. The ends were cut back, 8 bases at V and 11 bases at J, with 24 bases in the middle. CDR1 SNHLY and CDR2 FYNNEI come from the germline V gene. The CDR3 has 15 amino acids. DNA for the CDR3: TGTGCCAGCCTCAGAGGCGGGGAGCCGGCACCCAAACTGTTTTTT. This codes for CASLRGGEPAPKLFF.

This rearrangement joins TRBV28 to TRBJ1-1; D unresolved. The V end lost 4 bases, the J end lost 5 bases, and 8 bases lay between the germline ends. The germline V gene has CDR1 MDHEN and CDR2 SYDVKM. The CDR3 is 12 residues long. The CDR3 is CASSSRRTEAFF. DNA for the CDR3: TGTGCCAGCAGTTCCCGTAGGACTGAAGCTTTCTTT.

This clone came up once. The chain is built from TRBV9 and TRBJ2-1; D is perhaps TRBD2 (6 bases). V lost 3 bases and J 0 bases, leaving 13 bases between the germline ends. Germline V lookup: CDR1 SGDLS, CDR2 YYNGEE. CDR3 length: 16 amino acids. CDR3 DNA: TGTGCCAGCAGCGCGACGGGACTTCCCTCCTACAATGAGCAGTTCTTC. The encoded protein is CASSATGLPSYNEQFF.

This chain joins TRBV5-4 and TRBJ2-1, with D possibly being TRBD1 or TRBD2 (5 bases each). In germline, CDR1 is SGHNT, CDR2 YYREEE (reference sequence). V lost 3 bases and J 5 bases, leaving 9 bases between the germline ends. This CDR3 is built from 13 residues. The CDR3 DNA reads TGTGCCAGCAGCTGGGACCTACACAATGAGCAGTTCTTC. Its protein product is CASSWDLHNEQFF.

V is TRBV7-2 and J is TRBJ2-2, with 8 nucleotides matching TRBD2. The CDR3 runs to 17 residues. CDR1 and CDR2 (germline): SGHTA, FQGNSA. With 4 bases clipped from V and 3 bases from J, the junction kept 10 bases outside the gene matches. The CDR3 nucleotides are TGTGCCAGCAGCTCCACGCCCCGCGGGAGGTACACCGGGGAGCTGTTTTTT. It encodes CASSSTPRGRYTGELFF.

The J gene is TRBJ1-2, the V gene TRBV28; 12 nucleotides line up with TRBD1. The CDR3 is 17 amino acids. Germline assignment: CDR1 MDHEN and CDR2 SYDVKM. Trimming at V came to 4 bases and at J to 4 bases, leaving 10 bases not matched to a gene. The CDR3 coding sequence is TGTGCCAGCAGTTCGCCGGGACAGGGGGCGCGAGGCTATGGCTACACCTTC. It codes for CASSSPGQGARGYGYTF.

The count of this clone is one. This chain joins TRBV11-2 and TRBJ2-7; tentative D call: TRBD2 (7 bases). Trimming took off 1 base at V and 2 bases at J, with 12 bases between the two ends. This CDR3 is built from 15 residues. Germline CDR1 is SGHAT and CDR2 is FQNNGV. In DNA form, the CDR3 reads TGTGCCAGCAGCTTAGTGGGGGGGACAACCTACGAGCAGTACTTC. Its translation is CASSLVGGTTYEQYF.

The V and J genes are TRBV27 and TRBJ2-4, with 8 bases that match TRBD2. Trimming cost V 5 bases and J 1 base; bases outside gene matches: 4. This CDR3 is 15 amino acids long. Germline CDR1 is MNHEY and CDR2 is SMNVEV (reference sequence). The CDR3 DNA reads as TGTGCCAGCAGTGTCGGGAGGGTCGCCAAAAACATTCAGTACTTC. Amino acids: CASSVGRVAKNIQYF.

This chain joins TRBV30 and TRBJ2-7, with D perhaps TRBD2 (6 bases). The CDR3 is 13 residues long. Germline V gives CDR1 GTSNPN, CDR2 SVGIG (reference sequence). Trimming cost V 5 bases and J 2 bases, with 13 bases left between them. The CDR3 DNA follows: TGTGCCTGGGGGGCGGAGGGCCCCTACGAGCAGTACTTC. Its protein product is CAWGAEGPYEQYF.

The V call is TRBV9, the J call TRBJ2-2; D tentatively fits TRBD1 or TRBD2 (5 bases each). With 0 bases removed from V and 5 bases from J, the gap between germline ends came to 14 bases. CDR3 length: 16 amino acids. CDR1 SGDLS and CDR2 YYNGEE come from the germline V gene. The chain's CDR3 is CASSVEGTELTGELFF. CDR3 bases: TGTGCCAGCAGCGTAGAGGGGACGGAGTTAACCGGGGAGCTGTTTTTT.

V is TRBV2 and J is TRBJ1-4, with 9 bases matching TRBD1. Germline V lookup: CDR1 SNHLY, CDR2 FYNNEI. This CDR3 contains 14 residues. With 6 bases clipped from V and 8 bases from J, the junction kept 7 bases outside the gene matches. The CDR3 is CASSPGTGTEKLFF. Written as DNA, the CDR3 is TGTGCCAGCAGCCCCGGGACAGGGACCGAAAAACTGTTTTTT.

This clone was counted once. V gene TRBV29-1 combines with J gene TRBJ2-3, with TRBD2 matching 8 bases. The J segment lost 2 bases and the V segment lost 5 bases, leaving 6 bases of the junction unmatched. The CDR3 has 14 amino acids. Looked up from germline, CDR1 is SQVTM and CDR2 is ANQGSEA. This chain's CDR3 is CSVRTSSPTDTQYF. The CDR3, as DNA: TGCAGCGTTAGGACTAGCTCTCCCACAGATACGCAGTATTTT.

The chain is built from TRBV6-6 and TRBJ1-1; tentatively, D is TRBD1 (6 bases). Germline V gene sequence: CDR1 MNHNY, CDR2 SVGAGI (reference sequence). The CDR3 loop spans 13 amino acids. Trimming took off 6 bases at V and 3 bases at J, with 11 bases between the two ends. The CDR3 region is CASSSSGDTEAFF. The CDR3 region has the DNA TGTGCCAGCAGCTCGTCAGGGGACACTGAAGCTTTCTTT.

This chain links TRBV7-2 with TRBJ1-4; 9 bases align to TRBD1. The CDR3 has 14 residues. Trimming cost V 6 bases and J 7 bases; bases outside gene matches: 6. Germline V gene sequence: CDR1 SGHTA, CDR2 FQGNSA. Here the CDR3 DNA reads TGTGCCAGCAGTTCCGGGACAGGGACTGAAAAACTGTTTTTT. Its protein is CASSSGTGTEKLFF.

Here the CDR3 DNA reads TGTGCCAGCTCATCGACGGAAACAGGGCGAACCTACGAGCAGTACTTC. Its translation: CASSSTETGRTYEQYF. The chain uses TRBV18 and TRBJ2-7, with D possibly matching TRBD1 (6 bases). The germline V gene has CDR1 KGHSH and CDR2 LQKENI. CDR3 length: 16 amino acids. V was cut by 5 bases and J by 2 bases, with 19 bases left in between.

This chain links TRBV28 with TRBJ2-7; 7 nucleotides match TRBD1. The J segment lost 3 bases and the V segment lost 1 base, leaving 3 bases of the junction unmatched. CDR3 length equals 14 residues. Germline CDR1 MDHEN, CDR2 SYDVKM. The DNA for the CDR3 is TGTGCCAGCAGTTTATTACAGGGGCGCTACGAGCAGTACTTC. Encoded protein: CASSLLQGRYEQYF.